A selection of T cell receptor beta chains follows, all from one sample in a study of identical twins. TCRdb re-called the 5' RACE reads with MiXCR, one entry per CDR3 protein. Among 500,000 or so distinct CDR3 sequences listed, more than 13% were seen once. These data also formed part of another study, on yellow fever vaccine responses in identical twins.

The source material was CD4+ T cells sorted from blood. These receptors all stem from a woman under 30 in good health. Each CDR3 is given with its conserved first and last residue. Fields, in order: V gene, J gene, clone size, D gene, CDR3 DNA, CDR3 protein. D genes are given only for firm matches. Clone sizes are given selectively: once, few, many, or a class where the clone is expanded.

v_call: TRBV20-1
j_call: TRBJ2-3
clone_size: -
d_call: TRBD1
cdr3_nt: TGCAGTGCAACCGGACAGGATATACTGGATACGCAGTATTTT
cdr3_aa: CSATGQDILDTQYF

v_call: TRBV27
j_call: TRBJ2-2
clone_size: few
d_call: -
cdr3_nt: TGTGCCAGCAGTTGGCTAGCAGGCACCGGGGAGCTGTTTTTT
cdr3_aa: CASSWLAGTGELFF

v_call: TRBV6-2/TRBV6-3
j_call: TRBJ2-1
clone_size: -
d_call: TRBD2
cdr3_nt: TGTGCCAGCAGAACAGAGGGACTAGCGGGAGAAATTTGGTATGAGCAGTTCTTC
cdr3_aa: CASRTEGLAGEIWYEQFF

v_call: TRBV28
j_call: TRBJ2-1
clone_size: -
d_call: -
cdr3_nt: TGTGCCAGCAGTTTGCAGGGACCCCTCAATGAGCAGTTCTTC
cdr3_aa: CASSLQGPLNEQFF

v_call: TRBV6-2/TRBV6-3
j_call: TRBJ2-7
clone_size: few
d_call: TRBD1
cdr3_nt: TGTGCCAGCAGCCCCGACAGGGAGTTGTCCTTC
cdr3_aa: CASSPDRELSF

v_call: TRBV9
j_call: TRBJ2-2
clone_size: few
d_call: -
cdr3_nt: TGTGCCAGCAGCCCGGGGGGGACAGGGAGTTCCGGGGAGCTGTTTTTT
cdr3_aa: CASSPGGTGSSGELFF

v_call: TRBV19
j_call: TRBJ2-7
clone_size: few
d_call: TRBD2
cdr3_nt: TGTGCCAGTAGTACAATACGACTAGCGGCCTACGAGCAGTACTTC
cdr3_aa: CASSTIRLAAYEQYF

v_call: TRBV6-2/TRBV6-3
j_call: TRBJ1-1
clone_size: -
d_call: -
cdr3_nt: TGTGCCAGCAGTCGCACTTCGGCTGAAGCTTTCTTT
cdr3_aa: CASSRTSAEAFF

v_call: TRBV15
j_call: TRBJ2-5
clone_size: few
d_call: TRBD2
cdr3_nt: TGTGCCACCAGCAGAGATTTTGGCGGGGGGGAAGAGACCCAGTACTTC
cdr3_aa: CATSRDFGGGEETQYF

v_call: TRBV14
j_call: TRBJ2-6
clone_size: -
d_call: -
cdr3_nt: TGTGCCAGCAGCCCCGGACAGCTACTATCTGGGGCCAACGTCCTGACTTTC
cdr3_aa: CASSPGQLLSGANVLTF

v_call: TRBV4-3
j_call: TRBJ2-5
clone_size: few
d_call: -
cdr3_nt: TGCGCCAGCAGCCAAGACCTTATGGGGCAAACGCCTCGCTCAGAGACCCAGTACTTC
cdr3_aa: CASSQDLMGQTPRSETQYF

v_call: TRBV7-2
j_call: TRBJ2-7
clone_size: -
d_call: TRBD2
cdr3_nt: TGTGCCAGCAGCCCGAGGACTAGCGGGGTCCGGCACGAGCAGTACTTC
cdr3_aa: CASSPRTSGVRHEQYF

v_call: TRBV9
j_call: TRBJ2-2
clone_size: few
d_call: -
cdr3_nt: TGTGCCAGCAGCGTAGGGTCGGCAGGGAACACCGGGGAGCTGTTTTTT
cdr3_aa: CASSVGSAGNTGELFF

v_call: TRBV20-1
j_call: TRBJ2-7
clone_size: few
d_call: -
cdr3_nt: TGCAGTGCTAGAGCCCCTGCCGGGAGCAGATACGAGCAGTACTTC
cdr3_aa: CSARAPAGSRYEQYF

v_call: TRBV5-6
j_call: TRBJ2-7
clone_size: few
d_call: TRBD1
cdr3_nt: TGTGCCAGCAGCTTGGAGACAGGGTACAACGAGCAGTACTTC
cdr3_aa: CASSLETGYNEQYF